This T cell receptor beta chain derives from a study of beta chain features in type 1 diabetes. Study observations and caveats: Fewer junction insertions and more nucleotide deletions appeared in type 1 diabetes patients.

This clone was picked up a small number of times. What it binds is unknown. Reverse transcribing all isolated RNA meant expressed TCRB transcripts were sequenced. Assay: immunoSEQ multiplex PCR; the TCRdb copy retains only in-frame clones and omits some. The sample has 70,000 to 95,000 clones; around 32% are singletons. V gave up 1 base and J gave up 2 bases; unmatched junction bases: 3. The length of the CDR3 is 15 residues. The germline V gene encodes CDR1 SGHNT and CDR2 YYREEE (reference sequence). The J gene is TRBJ2-7, the V gene TRBV5-4; 10 bases line up with TRBD2. The sequence derives from a woman under 30 in good health. Sequences were obtained from stem cell memory CD4+ T cells from blood. The CDR3 reads CASSLPLAGAYEQYF. The CDR3 DNA reads as TGTGCCAGCAGCTTGCCTCTAGCGGGGGCCTACGAGCAGTACTTC.